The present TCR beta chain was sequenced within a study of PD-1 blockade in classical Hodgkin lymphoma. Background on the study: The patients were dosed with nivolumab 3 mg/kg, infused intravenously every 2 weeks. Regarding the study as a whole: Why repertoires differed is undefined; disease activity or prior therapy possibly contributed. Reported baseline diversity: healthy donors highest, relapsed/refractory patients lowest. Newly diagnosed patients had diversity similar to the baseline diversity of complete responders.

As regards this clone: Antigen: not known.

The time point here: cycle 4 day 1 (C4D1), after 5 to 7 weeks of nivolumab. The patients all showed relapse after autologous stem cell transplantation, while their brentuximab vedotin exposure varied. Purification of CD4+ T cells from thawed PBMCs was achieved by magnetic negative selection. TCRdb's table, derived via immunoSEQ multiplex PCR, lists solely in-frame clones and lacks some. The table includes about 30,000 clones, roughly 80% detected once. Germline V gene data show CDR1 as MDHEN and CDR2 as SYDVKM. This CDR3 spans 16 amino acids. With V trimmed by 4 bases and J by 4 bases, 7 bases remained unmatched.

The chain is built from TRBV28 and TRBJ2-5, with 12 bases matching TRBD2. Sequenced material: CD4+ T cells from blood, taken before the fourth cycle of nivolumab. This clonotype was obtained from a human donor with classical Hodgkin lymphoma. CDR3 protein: CASSSRTSGDRETQYF. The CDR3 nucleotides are TGTGCCAGCAGTTCCCGGACTAGCGGGGACCGAGAGACCCAGTACTTC.